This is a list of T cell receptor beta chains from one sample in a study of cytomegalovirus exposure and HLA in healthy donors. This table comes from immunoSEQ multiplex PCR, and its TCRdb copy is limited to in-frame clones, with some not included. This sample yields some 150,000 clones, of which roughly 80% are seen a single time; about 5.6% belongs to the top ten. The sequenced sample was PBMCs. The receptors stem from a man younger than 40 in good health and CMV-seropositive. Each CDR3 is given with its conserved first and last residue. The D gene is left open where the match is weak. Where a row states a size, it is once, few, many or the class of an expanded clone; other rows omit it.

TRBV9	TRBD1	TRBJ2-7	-	TGTGCCAGCAGCGTAGCTGGGGACAGTCCCTACGAGCAGTACTTC	CASSVAGDSPYEQYF
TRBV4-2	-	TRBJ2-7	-	TGTGCCAGCAGCCAGCACACAGTCTCCGAGCAGCACTTC	CASSQHTVSEQHF
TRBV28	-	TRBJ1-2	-	TGTGCCAGCGTACGGGGAAACTATGGCTACACCTTC	CASVRGNYGYTF
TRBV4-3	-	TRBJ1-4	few	TGCGCCAGCAGCCAAGATCGGTGGACTAATGAAAAACTGTTTTTT	CASSQDRWTNEKLFF
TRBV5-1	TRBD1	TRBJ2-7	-	TGCGCCAGCAGCTCCCTGACAGGGGTCTCCTACGAGCAGTACTTC	CASSSLTGVSYEQYF
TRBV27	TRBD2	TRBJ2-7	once	TGTGCCAGCAGTCTTCTGGGCGGGAGGGCCATCTACGAGCAGTACTTC	CASSLLGGRAIYEQYF
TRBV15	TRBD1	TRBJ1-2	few	TGTGCCACCAGCAGAGAAAGGACAGGGGGTTACGGCTACACCTTC	CATSRERTGGYGYTF
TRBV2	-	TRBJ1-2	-	TGTGCCAGCAGCGCTACAGACGCCGCGTATGGCTACACCTTC	CASSATDAAYGYTF
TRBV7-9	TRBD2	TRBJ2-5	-	TGTGCCAGCAGCACGGACGTATCAGGGCGGGAGCAGTACTTC	CASSTDVSGREQYF
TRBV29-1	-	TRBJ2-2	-	TGCAGCGTTGATCGGGATACCGGGGAGCTGTTTTTT	CSVDRDTGELFF